This T cell receptor beta chain derives from a study of cytomegalovirus exposure and HLA in healthy donors. As for the study in general: Among the 400 or so donors who were genotyped, about 79% fell in the genetic ancestry cluster that is associated with self-reported Caucasian donors.

Regarding this clone: Its cognate antigen is unknown.

Those who donated were healthy bone marrow donors. Study-wide results and limits: HLA-A and HLA-B allele assignments for most subjects were reportedly predicted accurately using TCR beta sequences. For most TCR beta V segments, an earlier analysis put the productive rate at about 90% or about 30% of the time.

PCR used 60 Vbeta primers and 13 Jbeta primers. Here immunoSEQ multiplex PCR was the method, and the copy in TCRdb shows in-frame clones only, minus some. The repertoire holds hundreds of thousands of clones, with around nine tenths as singletons. Germline loops: CDR1 SGHAT, CDR2 FQNNGV. The CDR3 contains 15 residues. V lost 5 bases to trimming and J lost 3 bases; unmatched junction nucleotides: 10. This TCR derives from a woman younger than 30 in good health and CMV-seronegative. The gene calls are TRBV11-2 and TRBJ2-7; TRBD2 matches 7 bases. The sample comprised PBMCs. CDR3 DNA: TGTGCCAGCAGCCTGCGGGCTAGCGGCCGCTACGAGCAGTACTTC. It codes for CASSLRASGRYEQYF. The variable domain in full, completed from reference TRBV11-2 and TRBJ2-7, reads EAGVAQSPRYKIIEKRQSVAFWCNPISGHATLYWYQQILGQGPKLLIQFQNNGVVDDSQLPKDRFSAERLKGVDSTLKIQPAKLEDSAVYLCASSLRASGRYEQYFGPGTRLTVT.